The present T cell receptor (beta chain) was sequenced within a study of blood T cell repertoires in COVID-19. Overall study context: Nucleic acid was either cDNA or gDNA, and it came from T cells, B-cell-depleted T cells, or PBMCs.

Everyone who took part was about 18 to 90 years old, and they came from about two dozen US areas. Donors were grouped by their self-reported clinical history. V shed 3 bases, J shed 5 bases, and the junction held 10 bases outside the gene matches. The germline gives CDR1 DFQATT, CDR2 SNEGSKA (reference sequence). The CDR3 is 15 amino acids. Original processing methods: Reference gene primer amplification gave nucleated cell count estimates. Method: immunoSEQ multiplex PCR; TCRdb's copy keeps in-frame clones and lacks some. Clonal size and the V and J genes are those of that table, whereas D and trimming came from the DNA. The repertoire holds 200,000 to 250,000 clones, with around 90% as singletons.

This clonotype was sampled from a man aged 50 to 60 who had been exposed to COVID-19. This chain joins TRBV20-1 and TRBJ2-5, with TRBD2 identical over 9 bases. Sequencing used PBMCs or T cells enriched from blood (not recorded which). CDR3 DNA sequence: TGCAGTGCTAGTTTCCGGCGGGGGGGCGTCGAGACCCAGTACTTC. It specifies CSASFRRGGVETQYF.